This T cell receptor beta chain was captured in a study of blood T cell repertoires in COVID-19 (dated by TCRdb to 2019 to 2021). The study in broad terms: Samples covering the acute and convalescent phases of COVID-19 were provided by collaborators in the United States, Italy and Spain. The prospective study material was composed of cDNA or gDNA derived from T cells, B-cell-depleted T cells, or PBMCs. Subjects who had been exposed to COVID-19, were actively infected with it, or had recovered from it provided the deeply sampled blood TCRbeta repertoires that made up the dataset. The repertoires were released in a freely available public database meant as a resource for research on the immune response to SARS-CoV-2. The samples were drawn from the first 160 participants of the ongoing ImmuneRACE study and from 1,254 subjects provided by 6 global collaborators. Sample metadata almost always included a de-identified subject ID, COVID-19 status, age in years and sex. Where available, HLA class I and class II types were taken from metadata supplied by the sample provider and were not determined by assay-based typing. Results and caveats for the whole study, not just this receptor: How much clinical and demographic metadata was included differed by source and by participant, and the metadata was provided uncurated.

As for this clone: Its antigen is currently not known. Per-nucleotide qualities are absent, and no much larger clonotype sits a single base away.

TCRbeta CDR3 regions were amplified from genomic DNA by means of the immunoSEQ Assay, a bias-controlled multiplex PCR. The paper's processing steps were these. The number of nucleated cells in each sample was estimated by amplification of reference gene primers within the assay. To quantify the absolute abundance of each unique TCRbeta CDR3 rearrangement, sequence reads were collapsed and filtered. For each sample, productive Simpson clonality was calculated as the square root of Simpson's diversity index over productive rearrangements. TCRdb stores this immuneACCESS table with in-frame sequences only. Part of the clones is absent; in the studies checked, under half of the shortfall reflects unresolved V genes, and no reason is known for the rest. V, J and clone size are those of that table, while D and trimming were read from the DNA. This sample lists about 110,000 clones; around 78% were detected once. In total, the top ten clones hold 18% of the sample.

The collaborating institutions used their own protocols to collect whole blood in K2EDTA tubes. For TCRbeta analysis, collaborators shipped samples in one of three forms: frozen whole blood, isolated PBMCs, or DNA extracted from either of those sample types. Material for sequencing was peripheral blood. This sequence originates from an older woman with acute or convalescent COVID-19.

Here the CDR3 is given as CASSTTSSYEQYF. The nucleotide sequence reads TGTGCCAGCAGTACCACGAGCTCCTACGAGCAGTACTTC. Recombination connected TRBV28 to TRBJ2-7; no D gene is confidently identified. The CDR3 contains 13 residues, cysteine and phenylalanine counted. Only CDR3 DNA remains: 39 bases, in frame from the first base. As encoded in the germline V gene, CDR1 is MDHEN while CDR2 is SYDVKM. V lost 5 bases and J lost 0 bases; the stretch between them is 8 bases long.